The entry below describes one T cell receptor (beta chain). Antigen unknown. TCRdb used MiXCR to reprocess the reads, holding one entry per CDR3 protein. The repertoire holds 700,000 to 900,000 distinct CDR3 sequences, 25% to 35% seen once, with around 13% in the top ten. These data come from a study of T cell repertoires in cytomegalovirus infection. The wider study: Public TCR beta signatures were indicative of both CMV infection and a matching HLA type.

Germline-derived CDR1 and CDR2 are LNHDA and SQIVND (reference sequence). Trimming shortened V by 7 bases and J by 0 bases, and 15 bases separated the two germline ends. The CDR3 contains 15 residues. V gene TRBV19 combines with J gene TRBJ1-1, with D perhaps TRBD1 (6 bases). This TCR derives from a human donor in good health (CMV status not recorded). Some clones in this sample may be carry-over from other donors' samples. The sequences come from cultured CD8+ T cells from PBMCs, collected from culture after CMV antigen stimulation. The CDR3 sequence is CASTLGGDMNTEAFF. DNA for the CDR3: TGTGCCAGTACCCTGGGGGGGGACATGAACACTGAAGCTTTCTTT.